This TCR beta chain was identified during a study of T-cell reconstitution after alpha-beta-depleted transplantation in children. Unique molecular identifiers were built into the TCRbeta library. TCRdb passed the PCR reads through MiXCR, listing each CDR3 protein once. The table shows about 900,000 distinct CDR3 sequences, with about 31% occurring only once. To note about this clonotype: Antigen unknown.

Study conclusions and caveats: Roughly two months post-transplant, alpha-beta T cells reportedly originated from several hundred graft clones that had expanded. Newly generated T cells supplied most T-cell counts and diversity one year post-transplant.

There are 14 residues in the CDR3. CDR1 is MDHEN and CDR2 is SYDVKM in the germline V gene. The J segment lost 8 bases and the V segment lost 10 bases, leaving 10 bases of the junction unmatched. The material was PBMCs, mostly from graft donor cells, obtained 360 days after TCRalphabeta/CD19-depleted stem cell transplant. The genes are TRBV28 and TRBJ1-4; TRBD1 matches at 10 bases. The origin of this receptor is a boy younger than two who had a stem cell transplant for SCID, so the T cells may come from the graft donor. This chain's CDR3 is CAIAAGTGAEKLFF. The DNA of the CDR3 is TGTGCCATAGCTGCCGGGACAGGGGCCGAAAAACTGTTTTTT.